What follows is one TCR beta chain and its context. No antigen is known for it. The data are from a study of T cell responses to AZD1222 COVID-19 vaccine. Whole-study findings and limits: With two AZD1222 doses given, Spike-specific TCR breadth and depth both rose. There were vaccine-associated CD4 TCRs across spike, dominant at 160-218 and 743-854. Repertoire collection took place solely once the T cell response had peaked.

The data were produced by immunoSEQ multiplex PCR, yet TCRdb's version contains in-frame clones alone and is incomplete. The sample carries more than 95,000 clones, 80% to 90% recorded once. The germline V and J ends were trimmed by 5 bases and 5 bases, with 12 bases remaining between them. The CDR3 contains 13 residues. From germline, CDR1 is SEHNR and CDR2 FQNEAQ (reference sequence). This clonotype was obtained from an adult who received the AZD1222 COVID-19 vaccine. V usage is TRBV7-9 and J usage is TRBJ2-5; D ambiguous. The input for sequencing was peripheral blood, taken 28 days after the second AZD1222 dose. CDR3: CASSASSRETQYF. The CDR3 DNA follows: TGTGCCAGCAGCGCAAGTAGTCGCGAGACCCAGTACTTC.